The 2 T cell receptor beta chains reported below all come from one sample, sequenced in a study of T cells in Graves' hyperthyroidism and ophthalmopathy (dated by TCRdb to between 2019 and 2020). Library generation was performed with multiplex PCR. The sequencing machine was an Illumina HiSeq 2000. The TCR beta CDR3 regions were amplified from the RNA transcripts. For the first round of RT-PCR on the TCR CDR3, the HTBI primer set was used together with the Qiagen OneStep RT-PCR kit. TCRdb's own reprocessing of the public reads used fastp at Q25 and MiXCR and kept productive beta chains. Entries are consolidated by CDR3 protein sequence, retaining the most common genes and DNA. Across this sample there are hundreds of thousands of distinct CDR3 sequences, with around 46% seen only once. The ten largest account for roughly 8.2% of the sample. Sequencing was done on a sample of peripheral blood or thyroid tissue (not recorded which). Receptors were obtained from a woman aged 18 to 35 with Graves' hyperthyroidism. Donor details come from another sample of the same person, matched by shared clones.

This clonotype has a count of ten or more. The rearrangement joins TRBV25-1 to TRBJ1-2, with D possibly being TRBD1 (5 bases). Germline lookup yields CDR1 MGHDK and CDR2 SYGVNS. This CDR3 spans 13 amino acids. The germline V and J ends were trimmed by 6 bases and 4 bases, with 12 bases remaining between them. CDR3 region: CASRPQVSYGYTF. CDR3 bases: TGTGCCAGCAGACCACAGGTTTCCTATGGCTACACCTTC.

The chain joins TRBV24-1 to TRBJ2-5; TRBD1 matches at 12 bases. From germline, CDR1 is KGHDR and CDR2 SFDVKD. This CDR3 is built from 13 residues. In nucleotides, the CDR3 is TGTGCTCCGGGACAGGGGGCGATGGAGACCCAGTACTTC. Amino acids: CAPGQGAMETQYF.